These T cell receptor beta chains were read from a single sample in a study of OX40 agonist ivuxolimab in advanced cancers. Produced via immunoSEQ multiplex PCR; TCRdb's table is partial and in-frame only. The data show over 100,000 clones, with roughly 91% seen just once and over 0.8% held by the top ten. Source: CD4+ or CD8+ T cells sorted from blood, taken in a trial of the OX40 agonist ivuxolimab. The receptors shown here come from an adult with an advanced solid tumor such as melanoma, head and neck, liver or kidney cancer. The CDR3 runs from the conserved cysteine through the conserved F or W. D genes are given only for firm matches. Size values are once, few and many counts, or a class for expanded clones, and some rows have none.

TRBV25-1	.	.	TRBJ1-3	CASSDIRVSGNTIYF	TGTGCCAGCAGTGACATACGAGTCTCTGGAAACACCATATATTTT
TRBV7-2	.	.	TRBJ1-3	CASSLALGLPGNTIYF	TGTGCCAGCAGCTTAGCGCTCGGACTTCCTGGAAACACCATATATTTT
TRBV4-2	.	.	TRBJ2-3	CASSPPGSRDTQYF	TGTGCCAGCAGCCCCCCGGGCAGCCGAGATACGCAGTATTTT
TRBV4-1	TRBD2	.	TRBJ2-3	CASSPRLAGAPSTDTQYF	TGCGCCAGCAGCCCACGCCTAGCGGGGGCCCCTAGCACAGATACGCAGTATTTT
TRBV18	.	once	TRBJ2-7	CASSPPPGANHYEQYF	TGTGCCAGCTCACCACCGCCTGGGGCCAACCATTACGAGCAGTACTTC
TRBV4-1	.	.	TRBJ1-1	CASTSFYQNTEAFF	TGCGCCAGCACCTCCTTTTACCAGAACACTGAAGCTTTCTTT
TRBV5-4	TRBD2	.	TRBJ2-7	CASSLVGRLGAEQYF	TGTGCCAGCAGCTTGGTCGGGAGGCTAGGGGCCGAGCAGTACTTC
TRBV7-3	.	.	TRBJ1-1	CASSLNIELNTEAFF	TGTGCCAGCAGCTTAAATATAGAACTGAACACTGAAGCTTTCTTT
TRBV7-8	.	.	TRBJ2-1	CASSPRGPYNEQFF	TGTGCCAGCAGCCCCCGAGGGCCGTACAATGAGCAGTTCTTC
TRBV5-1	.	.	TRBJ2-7	CASSLGAGLIRSYEQYF	TGCGCCAGCAGCTTGGGGGCAGGGCTAATCAGGTCCTACGAGCAGTACTTC
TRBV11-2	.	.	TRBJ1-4	CASSLGPNEKLFF	TGTGCCAGCAGCTTAGGGCCCAATGAAAAACTGTTTTTT
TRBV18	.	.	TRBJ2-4	CASSPNEGERYF	TGTGCCAGCTCACCAAATGAGGGAGAGCGGTACTTC
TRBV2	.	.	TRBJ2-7	CASSGDRGRSYEQYF	TGTGCCAGCAGTGGAGATCGGGGGAGAAGCTACGAGCAGTACTTC
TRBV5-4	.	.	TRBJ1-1	CASSLYFQAEAFF	TGTGCCAGCAGCTTATACTTCCAGGCCGAAGCTTTCTTT
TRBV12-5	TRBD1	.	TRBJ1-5	CASGSSGGYNQPQHF	TGTGCTAGTGGCTCCTCAGGGGGCTACAATCAGCCCCAGCATTTT
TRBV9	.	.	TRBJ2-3	CASSVGPGLTDTQYF	TGTGCCAGCAGCGTAGGTCCGGGGCTCACAGATACGCAGTATTTT
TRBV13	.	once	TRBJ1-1	CASSLFVGNTEAFF	TGTGCCAGCAGCTTATTTGTGGGTAACACTGAAGCTTTCTTT
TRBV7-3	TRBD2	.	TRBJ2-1	CASSLGSLAGVEQFF	TGTGCCAGCAGCTTAGGGTCACTAGCGGGAGTTGAGCAGTTCTTC
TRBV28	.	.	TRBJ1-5	CASSDGAIYSNQPQHF	TGTGCCAGCAGCGATGGGGCAATTTATAGCAATCAGCCCCAGCATTTT
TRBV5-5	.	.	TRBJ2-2	CASSRQIRDTGELFF	TGTGCCAGCAGCCGACAGATCAGGGACACCGGGGAGCTGTTTTTT
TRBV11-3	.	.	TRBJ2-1	CASSLDRGEQFF	TGTGCCAGCAGCTTAGATAGGGGAGAGCAGTTCTTC
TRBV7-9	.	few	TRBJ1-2	CASSLDWTAYGYTF	TGTGCCAGCAGCTTAGATTGGACAGCCTATGGCTACACCTTC
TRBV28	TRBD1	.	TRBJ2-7	CASSGDRGYEQYF	TGTGCCAGCAGCGGGGACAGGGGCTACGAGCAGTACTTC
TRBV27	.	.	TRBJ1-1	CASSLNEGRTEAFF	TGTGCCAGCAGTTTAAACGAGGGGAGGACTGAAGCTTTCTTT
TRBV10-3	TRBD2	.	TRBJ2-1	CASKGLAANNEQFF	TGTGCCAGCAAAGGACTAGCGGCCAACAATGAGCAGTTCTTC
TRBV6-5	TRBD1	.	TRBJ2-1	CASSSGTGLRKQFF	TGTGCCAGCAGTTCAGGGACAGGGTTGAGAAAGCAGTTCTTC
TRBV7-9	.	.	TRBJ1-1	CASSSFGRQNTEAFF	TGTGCCAGCAGCTCGTTCGGTCGGCAGAACACTGAAGCTTTCTTT
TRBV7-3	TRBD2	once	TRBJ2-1	CASSLSGSTNEQFF	TGTGCCAGCAGCTTAAGCGGGAGCACCAATGAGCAGTTCTTC
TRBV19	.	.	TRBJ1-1	CASSIEGRAIANTEAFF	TGTGCCAGTAGTATAGAAGGCAGGGCCATCGCGAACACTGAAGCTTTCTTT
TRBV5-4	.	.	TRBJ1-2	CASSLPDTHGYTF	TGTGCCAGCAGCTTACCCGATACCCATGGCTACACCTTC
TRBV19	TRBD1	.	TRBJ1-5	CATVQRTGREQPQHF	TGTGCCACCGTCCAAAGGACAGGGAGGGAACAGCCCCAGCATTTT
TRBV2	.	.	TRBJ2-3	CGTAAGTDTQYF	TGTGGGACCGCTGCGGGCACAGATACGCAGTATTTT